The T cell receptor (beta chain) under discussion was sequenced for a study of cytomegalovirus exposure and HLA in healthy donors. Note on this clone: This specimen includes other DNA sequences encoding the same CDR3.

Both 60 Vbeta primers and 13 Jbeta primers went into the PCR. TCRdb's copy holds only in-frame clones and misses some; the assay was immunoSEQ multiplex PCR. The table includes roughly 100,000 clones, over 65% detected once. CDR1 and CDR2 (germline): SGHTA, FQGNSA. The CDR3 has 15 amino acids. V was shortened by 1 base and J by 2 bases, with 11 bases between the two germline ends. V is TRBV7-2 and J is TRBJ1-1; no firm D call. Input material: PBMCs. The receptor was derived from a man in his forties in good health and CMV-seropositive. The CDR3 loop reads CASSLGQALNTEAFF. CDR3 nucleotide sequence: TGTGCCAGCAGCTTAGGGCAGGCGCTCAACACTGAAGCTTTCTTT.